The count of the clone carrying this T cell receptor beta chain is one. Germline V gene data show CDR1 as MGHRA and CDR2 as YSYEKL. This CDR3 is built from 17 residues. Trimming pared 0 bases from V and 0 bases from J, leaving 15 bases between. These data belong to a study of OX40 agonist ivuxolimab in advanced cancers. On the study more broadly: People who had prior anti-PD-1, anti-PD-L1 or anti-CTLA-4 therapy could take part, and under 45% had some. Partial responses occurred in Three dose-escalation patients, one with hepatocellular carcinoma and two with cutaneous melanoma.

No patient had autoimmune disease or received systemic immunosuppression. Data came from immunoSEQ multiplex PCR; TCRdb stores just in-frame clones and leaves some out. Among approximately 84,000 clones listed, 94% were seen once. This chain connects TRBV4-1 to TRBJ2-7, with D tentatively TRBD1 (6 bases). The TCR comes from an adult with an advanced solid tumor such as melanoma, head and neck, liver or kidney cancer. Sequencing was performed on CD4+ or CD8+ T cells sorted from blood, taken in a trial of the OX40 agonist ivuxolimab. CDR3 in amino acids: CASSQDSWGRGSYEQYF. The CDR3 DNA sequence: TGCGCCAGCAGCCAAGATTCTTGGGGCAGGGGCTCCTACGAGCAGTACTTC.